This entry lists 21 T cell receptor beta chains sequenced from one sample in a study of T cells of healthy individuals. TCRdb re-called the 5' RACE reads with MiXCR, one entry per CDR3 protein. The sample holds 63,000 or so distinct CDR3 sequences, roughly 17% seen once. These TCRs come from a human donor in good health.

The chain employs TRBV7-9 and TRBJ2-7, with 12 nucleotides matching TRBD2. The V and J ends lost 6 bases and 5 bases, in that order; junction bases with no gene match: 8. Per the germline V gene, CDR1 is SEHNR and CDR2 is FQNEAQ (reference sequence). This CDR3 has 15 amino acids. The CDR3: CASRLAGGRGDEQYF. In DNA form, the CDR3 reads TGTGCCAGCAGACTAGCGGGAGGCCGGGGTGACGAGCAGTACTTC.

This clonotype was counted a few times. As DNA, the CDR3 is TGCAGTGCTAGGGCCCTCCGGACTAGCGGAGGTAGCTCCTACGAGCAGTACTTC. Translated: CSARALRTSGGSSYEQYF. The gene calls are TRBV20-1 and TRBJ2-7; 10 positions match TRBD2. Germline assignment: CDR1 DFQATT and CDR2 SNEGSKA (reference sequence). The ends lost 3 bases at V and 0 bases at J; junction bases unmatched: 14. This CDR3 has 18 amino acids.

This clonotype was counted only a few times. The gene calls are TRBV11-2 and TRBJ1-4; D call uncertain. Germline loops: CDR1 SGHAT, CDR2 FQNNGV. V shed 3 bases and J shed 0 bases, with 11 bases lying between them. This CDR3 spans 16 amino acids. CDR3 sequence (DNA): TGTGCCAGCAGCTTCGGCGGCAGACCAACTAATGAAAAACTGTTTTTT. Translated, it gives CASSFGGRPTNEKLFF. Looking up the rest from reference TRBV11-2 and TRBJ1-4 gives the full variable domain: EAGVAQSPRYKIIEKRQSVAFWCNPISGHATLYWYQQILGQGPKLLIQFQNNGVVDDSQLPKDRFSAERLKGVDSTLKIQPAKLEDSAVYLCASSFGGRPTNEKLFFGSGTQLSVL.

This clonotype was seen at least ten times. V is TRBV4-1 and J is TRBJ2-1; no clear D. Trimming cost V 2 bases and J 8 bases, with 10 bases left between them. CDR3 length: 13 amino acids. Germline V gene data show CDR1 as MGHRA and CDR2 as YSYEKL. CDR3 sequence reads: CASSQFIGDEQFF. DNA for the CDR3: TGCGCCAGCAGCCAATTCATTGGGGATGAGCAGTTCTTC.

The chain uses TRBV4-2 and TRBJ2-1, with 10 bases fitting TRBD2. The CDR3 has 15 residues. CDR1 and CDR2 from the germline V gene are LGHNA and YNFKEQ. Losses at the gene ends were 5 bases for V and 0 bases for J; bases not matched to a gene: 1. CDR3 nucleotide sequence: TGTGCCAGCAGCGAGCGGGAGGGCTCCTACAATGAGCAGTTCTTC. Encoded protein: CASSEREGSYNEQFF.

V usage is TRBV10-3 and J usage is TRBJ1-1; the match to TRBD1 covers 10 bases. J lost 1 base, V lost 6 bases, and 8 bases had no gene match. The CDR3 length is 16 residues. Germline assignment: CDR1 ENHRY and CDR2 SYGVKD. CDR3 residues: CAIRPRQGAPNTEAFF. The DNA for the CDR3 is TGTGCCATCAGGCCCCGACAGGGGGCCCCGAACACTGAAGCTTTCTTT.

At least ten counts were recorded for this clonotype. The V gene is TRBV29-1, the J gene TRBJ2-3, with 7 nucleotides matching TRBD2. Per germline, CDR1 SQVTM and CDR2 ANQGSEA. This CDR3 region has 15 residues. The ends lost 7 bases at V and 0 bases at J; junction bases unmatched: 10. The CDR3 DNA reads as TGCAGCGCCGCGAAGAGGGAGGGAAGCACAGATACGCAGTATTTT. This encodes CSAAKREGSTDTQYF.

This clonotype turned up a few times. This sequence joins TRBV28 and TRBJ2-3, with TRBD2 matching over 10 bases. The V gene's germline CDR1 is MDHEN and CDR2 SYDVKM. The V and J ends lost 3 bases and 5 bases, in that order; junction bases with no gene match: 11. The CDR3 sequence is 17 residues long. CDR3 loop: CASSLMGLALVGDTQYF. The CDR3, as DNA: TGTGCCAGCAGTTTGATGGGACTAGCGTTGGTGGGAGATACGCAGTATTTT.

This clonotype has a handful of counts. The V and J genes are TRBV5-1 and TRBJ2-3, with 8 bases aligning to TRBD1. Trimming took 7 bases from V and 1 from J; bases not matched to a gene: 2. The CDR3 is 13 residues long. Germline V gives CDR1 SGHRS, CDR2 YFSETQ. The DNA of the CDR3 is TGCGCCAGCGGACAGGGCCGCACAGATACGCAGTATTTT. It codes for CASGQGRTDTQYF.

This clonotype came up a few times. The chain recombines TRBV7-9 with TRBJ1-5, with TRBD1 matching 12 bases. Germline trimming cut 1 base from V and 3 bases from J; bases unmatched to any gene: 7. Germline V lookup: CDR1 SEHNR, CDR2 FQNEAQ (reference sequence). The CDR3 has 18 amino acids. CDR3 loop: CASSLEVGTGGPNQPQHF. The CDR3 region has the DNA TGTGCCAGCAGCTTAGAAGTGGGGACAGGGGGCCCCAATCAGCCCCAGCATTTT.

The sample holds many counts of this clonotype. The genes are TRBV11-1 and TRBJ1-5, with unresolved D. Trimming took 2 bases from V and 3 from J, leaving 17 bases between them. Germline V gene data show CDR1 as SGHAT and CDR2 as FQDESV (reference sequence). CDR3 length: 17 amino acids. CDR3 DNA sequence: TGTGCCAGCAGCTTAACCCGGGAACTCTATAACAATCAGCCCCAGCATTTT. This gives the protein CASSLTRELYNNQPQHF.

In its sample, this clonotype was seen a few times. The chain joins TRBV6-6 to TRBJ1-1; no clear D gene. Trimming took off 7 bases at V and 4 bases at J, with 13 bases between the two ends. CDR3 length: 13 amino acids. Germline assignment: CDR1 MNHNY and CDR2 SVGAGI (reference sequence). The CDR3 DNA follows: TGTGCCAGCACCGAAACAACCCCCACTGAAGCTTTCTTT. Encoded protein: CASTETTPTEAFF.

This clonotype was observed a single time. This chain links TRBV4-2 with TRBJ2-1; 10 bases agree with TRBD1. J was trimmed by 7 bases and V by 4 bases; bases with no gene match: 4. The CDR3 runs to 14 residues. The V gene's germline CDR1 is LGHNA and CDR2 YNFKEQ. The CDR3 region has the DNA TGTGCCAGCAGCCCACGGGACAGGGGTAATGAGCAGTTCTTC. It translates to CASSPRDRGNEQFF.

The J gene is TRBJ2-1, the V gene TRBV15; D call uncertain. V was clipped by 0 bases and J by 9 bases, with 6 bases between them. The CDR3 is 12 amino acids. CDR1 LNHNV and CDR2 YYDKDF come from the germline V gene (reference sequence). The DNA for the CDR3 is TGTGCCACCAGCAGAGATTTTTTTGAGCAGTTCTTC. Translating it yields CATSRDFFEQFF. Based on the CDR3 plus reference TRBV15 and TRBJ2-1, the full variable domain is DAMVIQNPRYQVTQFGKPVTLSCSQTLNHNVMYWYQQKSSQAPKLLFHYYDKDFNNEADTPDNFQSRRPNTSFCFLDIRSPGLGDTAMYLCATSRDFFEQFFGPGTRLTVL.

This clonotype was observed many times. V usage is TRBV10-3 and J usage is TRBJ2-7, with D uncertain. The length of the CDR3 is 14 residues. Looked up from germline, CDR1 is ENHRY and CDR2 is SYGVKD. V lost 0 bases and J 6 bases, leaving 12 bases between the germline ends. CDR3 in amino acids: CAISESMGSGEQYF. The CDR3 bases are TGTGCCATCAGTGAGTCTATGGGTTCAGGCGAGCAGTACTTC.

This clonotype was detected many times. V usage is TRBV28 and J usage is TRBJ2-2; tentative D call: TRBD1 (6 bases). Trimming took off 8 bases at V and 5 bases at J, with 15 bases between the two ends. Per germline, CDR1 MDHEN and CDR2 SYDVKM. The CDR3 spans 14 residues. For the CDR3, the DNA is TGTGCCAGCGATTCGGACAGTGAGACCGGGGAGCTGTTTTTT. Protein: CASDSDSETGELFF.

This clonotype occurred many times. In nucleotides, the CDR3 is TGTGCCAGCAGTATGCTATTTCAGCATGGCGGGGAGCTGTTTTTT. This sequence encodes CASSMLFQHGGELFF. The chain employs TRBV28 and TRBJ2-2; no firm D call. The V end lost 5 bases, the J end lost 7 bases, and 17 bases lay between the germline ends. Germline-derived CDR1 and CDR2 are MDHEN and SYDVKM. The CDR3 loop spans 15 amino acids.

This clonotype has a single count. The V call is TRBV18, the J call TRBJ1-3; 7 bases agree with TRBD1. CDR3 length: 15 amino acids. The J segment lost 0 bases and the V segment lost 3 bases, leaving 2 bases of the junction unmatched. The germline gives CDR1 KGHSH, CDR2 LQKENI. The CDR3 here is CASSPRTGSGNTIYF. In DNA form, the CDR3 reads TGTGCCAGCTCACCGCGGACAGGCTCTGGAAACACCATATATTTT.

The rearrangement joins TRBV10-3 to TRBJ2-7; 8 positions match TRBD1. Germline lookup yields CDR1 ENHRY and CDR2 SYGVKD. Germline trimming cut 5 bases from V and 0 bases from J; bases unmatched to any gene: 3. The CDR3 loop spans 14 amino acids. The CDR3 DNA reads as TGTGCCATCAGTTCAGGGGGCAGCTCCTACGAGCAGTACTTC. Translating gives CAISSGGSSYEQYF.

This clonotype occurred a few times. This chain uses TRBV20-1 with TRBJ2-4; 8 bases are shared with TRBD2. There are 14 residues in the CDR3. Trimming took 1 base from V and 10 from J; bases not matched to a gene: 9. Germline V gene lookup returns CDR1 DFQATT and CDR2 SNEGSKA (reference sequence). CDR3 DNA sequence: TGCAGTGCTAGAGCCCCCAGCGGGGGAGTAATTCAGTACTTC. Protein product: CSARAPSGGVIQYF.

The chain couples TRBV25-1 to TRBJ1-5, with D possibly being TRBD1 (5 bases). Germline CDR1 reads MGHDK; CDR2 reads SYGVNS. The CDR3 length is 16 residues. V was clipped by 5 bases and J by 0 bases, with 14 bases between them. CDR3 sequence: CASSSRQCHSNQPQHF. In DNA, the CDR3 is TGTGCCAGCAGTTCTCGACAGTGCCATAGCAATCAGCCCCAGCATTTT.